Sequencing of this T cell receptor beta chain was carried out in a study of cytomegalovirus exposure and HLA in healthy donors. Broader study findings: Rare TCR sequences predominated, though certain public TCRs were found in many donors. Among TCR beta chains, those listed as cytomegalovirus-associated numbered some 160. Confirmation was obtained in vitro that a few CMV-associated chains are specific for CMV antigens.

The validation cohort, a group of over a hundred subjects, included the donors and was separate from the roughly 670-subject first cohort. Worth noting for this clone: Antigen specificity is unknown.

The CDR3 is 16 amino acids. The trim removed 0 bases at V and 7 bases at J, leaving 8 bases unmatched. CDR1 SGHRS and CDR2 YFSETQ come from the germline V gene. TCRdb's table, derived via immunoSEQ multiplex PCR, lists solely in-frame clones and lacks some. The sample lists 250,000 to 300,000 clones; roughly 85% were seen once. The TCR sequence derives from a woman aged 18-30 years in good health and CMV-seronegative. Specimen: PBMCs. The chain employs TRBV5-1 and TRBJ1-4; 8 bases match TRBD1. The CDR3 region is CASSLASWTGTEKLFF. The CDR3 DNA reads TGCGCCAGCAGCTTGGCCTCGTGGACAGGGACTGAAAAACTGTTTTTT.